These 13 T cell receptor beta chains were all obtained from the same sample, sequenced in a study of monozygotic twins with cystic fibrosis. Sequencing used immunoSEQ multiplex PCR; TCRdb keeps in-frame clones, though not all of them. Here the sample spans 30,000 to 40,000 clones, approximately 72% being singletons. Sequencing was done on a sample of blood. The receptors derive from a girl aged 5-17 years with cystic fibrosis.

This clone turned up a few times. The CDR3 loop is CASSVGRKGDGDTNEKLFF. The CDR3 coding sequence is TGTGCCAGCAGCGTAGGACGGAAGGGGGATGGAGACACTAATGAAAAACTGTTTTTT. V and J are TRBV9 and TRBJ1-4; weak D call: TRBD1 (6 bases). Trimming took 0 bases from V and 2 from J, leaving 20 bases between them. Germline-derived CDR1 and CDR2 are SGDLS and YYNGEE. The CDR3 sequence is 19 residues long.

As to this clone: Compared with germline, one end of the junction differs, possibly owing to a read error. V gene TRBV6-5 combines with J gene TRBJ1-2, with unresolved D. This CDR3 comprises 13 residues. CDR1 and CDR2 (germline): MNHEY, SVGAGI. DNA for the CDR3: TGTGCCAGCACTTCCCGCACCCCCTTCTCGTTCTCCTTC. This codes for CASTSRTPFSFSF.

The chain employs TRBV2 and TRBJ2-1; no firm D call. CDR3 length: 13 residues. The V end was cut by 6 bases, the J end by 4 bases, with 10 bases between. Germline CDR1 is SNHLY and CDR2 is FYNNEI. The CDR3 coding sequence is TGTGCCAGCAGAAGGTCGGAGTACAATGAGCAGTTCTTC. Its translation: CASRRSEYNEQFF.

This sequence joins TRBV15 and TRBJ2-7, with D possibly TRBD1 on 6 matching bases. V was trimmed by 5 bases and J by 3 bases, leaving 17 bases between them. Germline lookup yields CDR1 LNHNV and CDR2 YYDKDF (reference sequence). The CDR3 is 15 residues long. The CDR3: CATSSPDSSFYEQYF. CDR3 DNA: TGTGCCACCAGCTCTCCGGACAGCTCCTTCTACGAGCAGTACTTC.

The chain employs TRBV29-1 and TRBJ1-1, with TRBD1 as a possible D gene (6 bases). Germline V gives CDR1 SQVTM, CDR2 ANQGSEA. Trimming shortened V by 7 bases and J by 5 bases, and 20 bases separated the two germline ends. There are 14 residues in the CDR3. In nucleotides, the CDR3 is TGCAGCGCCCGAGAGGGCAGGGGAACAACTGAAGCTTTCTTT. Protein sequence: CSAREGRGTTEAFF. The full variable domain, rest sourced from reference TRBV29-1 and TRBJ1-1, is SAVISQKPSRDICQRGTSLTIQCQVDSQVTMMFWYRQQPGQSLTLIATANQGSEATYESGFVIDKFPISRPNLTFSTLTVSNMSPEDSSIYLCSAREGRGTTEAFFGQGTRLTVV.

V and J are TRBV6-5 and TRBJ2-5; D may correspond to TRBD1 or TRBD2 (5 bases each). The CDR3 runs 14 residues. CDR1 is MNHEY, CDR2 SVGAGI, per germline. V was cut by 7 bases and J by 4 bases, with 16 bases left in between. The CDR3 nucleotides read TGTGCCAGCAAACGTAGGACTGGGGCAGAGACCCAGTACTTC. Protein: CASKRRTGAETQYF.

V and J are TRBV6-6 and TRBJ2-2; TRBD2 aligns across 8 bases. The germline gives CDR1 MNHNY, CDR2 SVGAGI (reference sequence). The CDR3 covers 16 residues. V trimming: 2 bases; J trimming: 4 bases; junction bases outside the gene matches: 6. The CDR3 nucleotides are TGTGCCAGCAGTTACCCGATCGGGAGGGGCACCGGGGAGCTGTTTTTT. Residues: CASSYPIGRGTGELFF.

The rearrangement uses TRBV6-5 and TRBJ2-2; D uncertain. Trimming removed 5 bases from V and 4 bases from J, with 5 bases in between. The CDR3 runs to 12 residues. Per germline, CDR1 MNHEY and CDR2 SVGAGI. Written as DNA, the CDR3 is TGTGCCAGCAGTCGCCTCACCGGGGAGCTGTTTTTT. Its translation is CASSRLTGELFF.

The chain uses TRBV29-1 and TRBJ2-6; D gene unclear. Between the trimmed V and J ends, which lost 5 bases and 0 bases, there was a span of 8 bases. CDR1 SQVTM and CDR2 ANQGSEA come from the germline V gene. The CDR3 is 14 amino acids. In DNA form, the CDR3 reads TGCAGCGTTCTGCTGGCCTCTGGGGCCAACGTCCTGACTTTC. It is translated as CSVLLASGANVLTF.

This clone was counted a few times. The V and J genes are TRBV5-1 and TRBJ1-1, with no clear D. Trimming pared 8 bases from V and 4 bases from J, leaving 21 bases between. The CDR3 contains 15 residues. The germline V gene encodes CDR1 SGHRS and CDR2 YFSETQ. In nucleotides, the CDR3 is TGCGCCAGTAGCGGAGATGGGTCTCCCGGCACTGAAGCTTTCTTT. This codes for CASSGDGSPGTEAFF.

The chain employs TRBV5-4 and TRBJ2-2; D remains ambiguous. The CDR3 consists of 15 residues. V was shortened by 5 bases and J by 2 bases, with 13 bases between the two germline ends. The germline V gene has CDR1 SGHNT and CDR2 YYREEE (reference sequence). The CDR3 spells CASSPQGSNTGELFF. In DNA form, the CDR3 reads TGTGCCAGCAGTCCGCAAGGATCCAACACCGGGGAGCTGTTTTTT.

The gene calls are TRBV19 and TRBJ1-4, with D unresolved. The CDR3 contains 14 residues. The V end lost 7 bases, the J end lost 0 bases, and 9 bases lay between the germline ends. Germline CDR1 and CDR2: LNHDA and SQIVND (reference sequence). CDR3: CASTVEATNEKLFF. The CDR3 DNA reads TGTGCCAGTACGGTGGAGGCAACTAATGAAAAACTGTTTTTT.

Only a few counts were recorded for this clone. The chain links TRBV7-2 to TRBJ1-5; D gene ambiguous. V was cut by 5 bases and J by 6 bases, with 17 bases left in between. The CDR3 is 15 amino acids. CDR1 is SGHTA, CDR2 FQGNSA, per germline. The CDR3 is CASSRDAGYPQPQHF. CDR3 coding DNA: TGTGCCAGCAGCAGAGACGCAGGTTATCCTCAGCCCCAGCATTTT.